This T cell receptor beta chain was profiled in a study of T cells in Graves' hyperthyroidism and ophthalmopathy. Study findings and constraints: Blood also held most thyroid clonotypes expanded beyond 0.001.

Over 8 ml fresh peripheral blood yielded the PBMCs. From RNA transcripts, TCR beta CDR3 regions were amplified. First-round RT-PCR targeting the TCR CDR3 was performed with the HTBI primer set. TCRdb processed the multiplex PCR reads anew with MiXCR; each CDR3 protein has one entry. The sample has about 640,000 distinct CDR3 sequences, more than 14% seen once. This clonotype has ten or more counts. Antigen: not known. V shed 2 bases, J shed 7 bases, and the junction held 2 bases outside the gene matches. The CDR3 spans 15 residues. Per germline, CDR1 MNHEY and CDR2 SVGEGT. Sequenced sample: blood. The sequence derives from a woman aged 45 to 65 with Graves' ophthalmopathy. The chain couples TRBV6-2 or TRBV6-3 to TRBJ2-2; the match to TRBD2 covers 12 bases. CDR3 sequence (DNA): TGTGCCAGCAGTTACCGACTAGCGGGAGTCGGGGAGCTGTTTTTT. Residues: CASSYRLAGVGELFF.